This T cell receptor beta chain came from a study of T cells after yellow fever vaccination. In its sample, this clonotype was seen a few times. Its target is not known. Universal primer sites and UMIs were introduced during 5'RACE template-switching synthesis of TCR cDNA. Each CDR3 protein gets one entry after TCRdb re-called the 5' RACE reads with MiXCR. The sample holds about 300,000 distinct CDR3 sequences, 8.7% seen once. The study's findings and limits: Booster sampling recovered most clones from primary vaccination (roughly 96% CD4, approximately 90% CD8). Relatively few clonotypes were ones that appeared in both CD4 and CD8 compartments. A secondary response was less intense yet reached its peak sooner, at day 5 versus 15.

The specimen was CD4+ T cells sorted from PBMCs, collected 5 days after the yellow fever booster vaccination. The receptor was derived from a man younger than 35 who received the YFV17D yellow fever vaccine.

CDR3 region: CASSYSNSGYGYTF. The CDR3 nucleotides are TGTGCCAGCAGTTACTCAAATTCAGGATATGGCTACACCTTC. The chain has TRBV6-2 or TRBV6-3 and TRBJ1-2; D remains ambiguous. Trimming removed 0 bases at V and 5 bases at J, with 10 bases between. The CDR3 contains 14 residues. CDR1 and CDR2 (germline): MNHEY, SVGEGT.